These 24 T cell receptor beta chains came from one sample sequenced in a study of blood T cells in healthy people across ages. Next came a second PCR, run for roughly 6 to 11 cycles, which used a sample-barcoded 5' primer along with a J-beta primer mix. TCRdb re-called the 5' RACE reads through MiXCR, storing one row per CDR3 protein. The sample carries some 900,000 distinct CDR3 sequences, approximately 49% recorded once. Sequencing input: blood. These receptors came from a man aged 30 to 39 in good health.

This clonotype occurred a few times. The chain uses TRBV7-9 and TRBJ2-1; D is unclear. Germline CDR1 reads SEHNR; CDR2 reads FQNEAQ (reference sequence). With 1 base removed from V and 6 bases from J, the gap between germline ends came to 7 bases. This CDR3 is built from 13 residues. CDR3 amino acids: CASSLDGFNEQFF. In DNA form, the CDR3 reads TGTGCCAGCAGCTTAGACGGGTTCAATGAGCAGTTCTTC.

The chain is built from TRBV20-1 and TRBJ2-2; tentative D call: TRBD2 (5 bases). The CDR3 contains 15 residues. The germline gives CDR1 DFQATT, CDR2 SNEGSKA (reference sequence). Trimming removed 0 bases from V and 5 bases from J, with 13 bases in between. The CDR3 DNA reads as TGCAGTGCTAGAGATTCGAAGACGGGGACCGGGGAGCTGTTTTTT. Its protein is CSARDSKTGTGELFF.

This clonotype was seen just once. This chain joins TRBV7-9 and TRBJ2-5; 9 bases agree with TRBD1. The CDR3 is 16 amino acids. Germline V gives CDR1 SEHNR, CDR2 FQNEAQ (reference sequence). With 2 bases clipped from V and 5 bases from J, the junction kept 9 bases outside the gene matches. The CDR3 loop reads CASSLMDRGGYETQYF. The CDR3 coding sequence is TGTGCCAGCAGCTTAATGGACAGGGGAGGTTACGAGACCCAGTACTTC. The complete variable domain, with remaining parts taken from reference TRBV7-9 and TRBJ2-5, reads DTGVSQNPRHKITKRGQNVTFRCDPISEHNRLYWYRQTLGQGPEFLTYFQNEAQLEKSRLLSDRFSAERPKGSFSTLEIQRTEQGDSAMYLCASSLMDRGGYETQYFGPGTRLLVL.

The sample holds a few counts of this clonotype. The chain has TRBV28 and TRBJ2-7; a weak D match, TRBD1 (6 bases). The CDR3 runs 15 residues. CDR1 is MDHEN and CDR2 is SYDVKM in the germline V gene. V dropped 4 bases and J dropped 4 bases, with 17 bases sitting between them. CDR3 coding DNA: TGTGCCAGCAGTTCCCCCACGCAGGGGTCGTACGAGCAGTACTTC. Protein: CASSSPTQGSYEQYF.

The chain recombines TRBV20-1 with TRBJ2-3; TRBD2 agrees at 12 bases. The CDR3 length is 18 residues. The germline V gene encodes CDR1 DFQATT and CDR2 SNEGSKA (reference sequence). J was trimmed by 5 bases and V by 1 base; bases with no gene match: 13. The CDR3 DNA is TGCAGTGCTAGAGGTGAAAAACCTAGCGGGGGGGCCATAGATACGCAGTATTTT. Translating gives CSARGEKPSGGAIDTQYF.

The sample holds one count of this clonotype. V and J are TRBV13 and TRBJ2-1; D is perhaps TRBD2 (6 bases). With 5 bases removed from V and 4 bases from J, the gap between germline ends came to 18 bases. This CDR3 region has 16 residues. Germline V gene sequence: CDR1 PRHDT, CDR2 FYEKMQ (reference sequence). The CDR3 spells CASSLRGKVEYNEQFF. The DNA for the CDR3 is TGTGCCAGCAGCCTCCGGGGGAAAGTGGAATACAATGAGCAGTTCTTC.

The chain is built from TRBV11-2 and TRBJ2-3, with D maybe TRBD2 (6 bases). The CDR3 spans 18 residues. V was clipped by 1 base and J by 4 bases, with 21 bases between them. Per germline, CDR1 SGHAT and CDR2 FQNNGV. Here the CDR3 DNA reads TGTGCCAGCAGCTTAGGGTTGGGGCTAGCGAATAGCCCAGATACGCAGTATTTT. Translated, it gives CASSLGLGLANSPDTQYF.

The chain recombines TRBV28 with TRBJ1-2; D possibly corresponds to TRBD1 (5 bases). Germline-derived CDR1 and CDR2 are MDHEN and SYDVKM. The germline V and J ends were trimmed by 6 bases and 5 bases, with 16 bases remaining between them. The CDR3 contains 14 residues. CDR3 amino acids: CASSPPQGAYGYTF. The CDR3 coding sequence is TGTGCCAGCAGCCCGCCGCAGGGAGCTTATGGCTACACCTTC.

As to this clonotype: This may be a read error, as it is one base from a much larger clone. The V call is TRBV4-1, the J call TRBJ2-1, with D perhaps TRBD1 (5 bases). The DNA end lines up better with TRBJ2-7; the J call may be wrong. The CDR3 is 16 residues long. Germline V gene data show CDR1 as MGHRA and CDR2 as YSYEKL. Here the CDR3 DNA reads TGCGCCAGCAGCCAAGATGGGCAGGGTGTCTACAATGAGCAGTACTTC. It translates to CASSQDGQGVYNEQYF.

This chain's CDR3 is CASSYAGANYGYTF. The CDR3 DNA reads as TGTGCCAGCAGTTATGCAGGCGCAAACTATGGCTACACCTTC. The rearrangement joins TRBV12-3 or TRBV12-4 to TRBJ1-2, with D hard to call. V was clipped by 4 bases and J by 2 bases, with 11 bases between them. The CDR3 is made up of 14 amino acids.

The J gene is TRBJ2-5, the V gene TRBV2; possibly TRBD2 for D (5 bases). The ends were cut back, 5 bases at V and 4 bases at J, with 17 bases in the middle. The CDR3 spans 15 residues. In germline, CDR1 is SNHLY, CDR2 FYNNEI. Here the CDR3 reads CASSPFSGSAETQYF. CDR3 sequence (DNA): TGTGCCAGCAGTCCTTTTTCGGGGAGCGCAGAGACCCAGTACTTC.

This chain uses TRBV7-2 with TRBJ1-2; 8 positions match TRBD1. CDR3 length: 13 residues. Germline V CDR1 and CDR2: SGHTA, FQGNSA. V was pared by 5 bases and J by 8 bases, with 7 bases of the junction left unmatched. CDR3 sequence (DNA): TGTGCCAGCAGCGTAGGACAGGGCCCCGGCTACACCTTC. It codes for CASSVGQGPGYTF.

Concerning this clonotype itself: Mismatch with germline at one junction end may stem from a read error. The chain has TRBV28 and TRBJ2-3; no definite D call. The germline V gene has CDR1 MDHEN and CDR2 SYDVKM. The CDR3 loop spans 13 amino acids. CDR3 sequence: CASIPGGTDTQYF. CDR3 in DNA: TGTGCTAGCATACCTGGGGGCACAGATACGCAGTATTTT.

The V call is TRBV28, the J call TRBJ1-1; D is possibly TRBD1 (5 bases). V lost 3 bases and J lost 1, with 12 bases in between. From germline, CDR1 is MDHEN and CDR2 SYDVKM. The CDR3 is 15 amino acids. The CDR3 nucleotides read TGTGCCAGCAGTTTTGACGACAGACCGAACACTGAAGCTTTCTTT. Translation: CASSFDDRPNTEAFF.

The CDR3 sequence is CASSLGEVDNEQFF. CDR3 bases: TGCGCCAGCAGCTTGGGGGAGGTAGACAATGAGCAGTTCTTC. The chain uses TRBV5-1 and TRBJ2-1; D might be TRBD2 (6 bases). Trimming left V 0 bases short and J 5 bases short, with 9 bases between. Germline V gives CDR1 SGHRS, CDR2 YFSETQ. The CDR3 loop spans 14 amino acids.

The J gene is TRBJ2-4, the V gene TRBV21-1; the DNA was not used to check the table's D call, TRBD1. The end of the DNA fits TRBJ2-7 better, so the J call may be wrong. TRBV21-1 is shown as a pseudogene. This CDR3 region has 15 residues. The DNA of the CDR3 is TGTGCCAGCAGCGTGCGCCGGGACACTGCCTACGAGCAGTACTTC. Translating it yields CASSVRRDTAYEQYF.

Here the CDR3 DNA reads TGCGCCAGCAGCCAAGGACTTGGAGGGAGAGAGCAGTACTTC. It specifies CASSQGLGGREQYF. This chain uses TRBV4-3 with TRBJ2-5; a weak D match, TRBD2 (6 bases). CDR3 length equals 14 residues. V lost 1 base and J lost 11, with 17 bases in between. Germline values: CDR1 LGHNA, CDR2 YSLEER.

This clonotype was picked up a small number of times. J is TRBJ2-7 and V is TRBV20-1; D might be TRBD1 (6 bases). Germline values: CDR1 DFQATT, CDR2 SNEGSKA (reference sequence). CDR3 length equals 15 residues. V lost 3 bases, J lost 0 bases, and 15 bases lay in between. In DNA, the CDR3 is TGCAGTGCTAGGGTCGGACAGTCAAGCTCCTACGAGCAGTACTTC. It specifies CSARVGQSSSYEQYF.

This clonotype was seen more than once but under ten times. The gene calls are TRBV7-8 and TRBJ1-5; D not certain. Germline CDR1 reads SGHVS; CDR2 reads FQNEAQ. The CDR3 consists of 15 residues. V was shortened by 3 bases and J by 2 bases, with 11 bases between the two germline ends. The CDR3 loop is CASSFSGRGNQPQHF. CDR3 nucleotide sequence: TGTGCCAGCAGCTTCTCGGGAAGAGGCAATCAGCCCCAGCATTTT.

The chain links TRBV29-1 to TRBJ1-1; no firm D call. V was clipped by 7 bases and J by 5 bases, with 17 bases between them. The CDR3 totals 13 residues. CDR1 is SQVTM, CDR2 ANQGSEA, per germline. CDR3 nucleotides: TGCAGCGGTGGAGAGACCGTTGGGACTGAAGCTTTCTTT. It translates to CSGGETVGTEAFF.

In regard to this clonotype: Germline is not matched at one junction end, which may reflect a read error. The chain has TRBV25-1 and TRBJ2-5; unclear D gene. The CDR3 contains 14 residues. Per the germline V gene, CDR1 is MGHDK and CDR2 is SYGVNS. The CDR3, as DNA: TGTGCCTGCAGTGATAGTGGGTCCCCAGAGACCCAGTACTTC. Protein product: CACSDSGSPETQYF. Using reference TRBV25-1 and TRBJ2-5 for the parts outside the CDR3, the full variable domain is EADIYQTPRYLVIGTGKKITLECSQTMGHDKMYWYQQDPGMELHLIHYSYGVNSTEKGDLSSESTVSRIRTEHFPLTLESARPSHTSQYLCACSDSGSPETQYFGPGTRLLVL.

In this sample, this clonotype turned up many times. The chain combines TRBV2 with TRBJ2-3; the D gene is possibly TRBD1 (6 bases). This CDR3 has 13 residues. Germline-derived CDR1 and CDR2 are SNHLY and FYNNEI. The ends were cut back, 5 bases at V and 5 bases at J, with 11 bases in the middle. This CDR3 is CASSRWGQDTQYF. For the CDR3, the DNA is TGTGCCAGCAGTAGGTGGGGGCAAGATACGCAGTATTTT.

This clonotype was seen at least ten times. This rearrangement joins TRBV12-3 or TRBV12-4 to TRBJ1-2, with no clear D. The CDR3 is made up of 12 amino acids. V lost 6 bases to trimming and J lost 2 bases, with 7 bases between them. Written as DNA, the CDR3 is TGTGCCAGCAGCCTGGAAAACTATGGCTACACCTTC. This codes for CASSLENYGYTF.

This rearrangement joins TRBV14 to TRBJ2-5; D might be TRBD1 (6 bases). The CDR3 totals 13 residues. Germline V gene sequence: CDR1 SGHDN, CDR2 FVKESK. V was clipped by 1 base and J by 7 bases, with 10 bases between them. The CDR3 region is CASSQVEGGTQYF. The CDR3 bases are TGTGCCAGCAGCCAAGTAGAAGGGGGGACCCAGTACTTC. The variable domain in full, completed from reference TRBV14 and TRBJ2-5, reads EAGVTQFPSHSVIEKGQTVTLRCDPISGHDNLYWYRRVMGKEIKFLLHFVKESKQDESGMPNNRFLAERTGGTYSTLKVQPAELEDSGVYFCASSQVEGGTQYFGPGTRLLVL.